These T cell receptor beta chains were read from a single sample in a study of blood T cell repertoires in COVID-19. Repertoires were generated with immunoSEQ multiplex PCR, while TCRdb's copy carries only in-frame clones and drops some. Among about 89,000 clones listed, approximately 80% were seen once. Sequences were obtained from peripheral blood. These receptors originate from a woman of 80 years or more with acute or convalescent COVID-19. Both conserved end residues are trimmed from each CDR3.

cdr3_aa j_call v_call
ASSPGFEQY TRBJ2-7 TRBV11-2
ASSPDRGSTYYGYT TRBJ1-2 TRBV5-6
ASSEVASGAYNEQF TRBJ2-1 TRBV25-1
ASSLTGFSYNEQF TRBJ2-1 TRBV18
ASGTQGDTDTQY TRBJ2-3 TRBV5-1
ASSLRQAEANYGYT TRBJ1-2 TRBV3-1/TRBV3-2
ASSIDSGVGANYGYT TRBJ1-2 TRBV19
ASSSGQGGYDGYT TRBJ1-2 TRBV5-1
SALGDYGYT TRBJ1-2 TRBV20-1
ASSPRGYGYT TRBJ1-2 TRBV12-3/TRBV12-4
ASSSRTSGGTDTQY TRBJ2-3 TRBV5-1
ASSPGQGSYGYT TRBJ1-2 TRBV5-1
ASSFRQGAYEQF TRBJ2-1 TRBV7-2
ASSSPGQHQETQY TRBJ2-5 TRBV6-1
ASRTGGYNSPLH TRBJ1-6 TRBV2
ASSPERQGIEY TRBJ2-4 TRBV18
ASSLEIGAAHEQY TRBJ2-7 TRBV7-8
ASSPLRTATDTQY TRBJ2-3 TRBV9
ASSAHPDQPQH TRBJ1-5 TRBV9
ASSIDRDKGDEQY TRBJ2-7 TRBV18
SVGAGKQLPYGYT TRBJ1-2 TRBV29-1
ASSLGGTGASGANVLT TRBJ2-6 TRBV5-1
ASSLGAGGPTDTQY TRBJ2-3 TRBV7-8
ASSPRDQPQH TRBJ1-5 TRBV6-2/TRBV6-3
SVEVGGNQPQH TRBJ1-5 TRBV29-1
AIRGTAGSNQPQH TRBJ1-5 TRBV10-3
ASSRRDSGGETQY TRBJ2-5 TRBV11-2
ASSDRIYGYT TRBJ1-2 TRBV25-1
AWGRQGGTEAF TRBJ1-1 TRBV30
ASSRDRFFPEAF TRBJ1-1 TRBV4-1
ASSYLWTGPQETQY TRBJ2-5 TRBV3-1/TRBV3-2
ASSPTAQFNEKLF TRBJ1-4 TRBV18
ASSPGRWGETQY TRBJ2-5 TRBV7-2
ASSLWDGTVEAF TRBJ1-1 TRBV5-1
ASSLGDSAYNEQF TRBJ2-1 TRBV11-3
ASSEALRGNSPLH TRBJ1-6 TRBV2
ASSPSYEQY TRBJ2-7 TRBV11-2
ASSLEGGTYEQY TRBJ2-7 TRBV5-8
ASSEDIAAYEQY TRBJ2-7 TRBV2
ASRLRTGSNTQY TRBJ2-3 TRBV12-2
AISDWDRVNTGELF TRBJ2-2 TRBV10-3
ASTGLGNTIY TRBJ1-3 TRBV19
ASSYERGGYEQF TRBJ2-1 TRBV6-6
ASRSGTGGGETQY TRBJ2-5 TRBV5-1
ASSDVGGGGYNEQF TRBJ2-1 TRBV2
ASSYRGLETEAF TRBJ1-1 TRBV6-5
ASSWMTGGGYISPLH TRBJ1-6 TRBV5-6
ASSSPRVAGGPTEQF TRBJ2-1 TRBV7-9
ASSPGTSGYNEQF TRBJ2-1 TRBV3-1/TRBV3-2
ASSSLGASGGAHEQF TRBJ2-1 TRBV7-6
ASSPDRGGYNEQF TRBJ2-1 TRBV11-2
ASSPTSGRGETQY TRBJ2-5 TRBV3-1/TRBV3-2